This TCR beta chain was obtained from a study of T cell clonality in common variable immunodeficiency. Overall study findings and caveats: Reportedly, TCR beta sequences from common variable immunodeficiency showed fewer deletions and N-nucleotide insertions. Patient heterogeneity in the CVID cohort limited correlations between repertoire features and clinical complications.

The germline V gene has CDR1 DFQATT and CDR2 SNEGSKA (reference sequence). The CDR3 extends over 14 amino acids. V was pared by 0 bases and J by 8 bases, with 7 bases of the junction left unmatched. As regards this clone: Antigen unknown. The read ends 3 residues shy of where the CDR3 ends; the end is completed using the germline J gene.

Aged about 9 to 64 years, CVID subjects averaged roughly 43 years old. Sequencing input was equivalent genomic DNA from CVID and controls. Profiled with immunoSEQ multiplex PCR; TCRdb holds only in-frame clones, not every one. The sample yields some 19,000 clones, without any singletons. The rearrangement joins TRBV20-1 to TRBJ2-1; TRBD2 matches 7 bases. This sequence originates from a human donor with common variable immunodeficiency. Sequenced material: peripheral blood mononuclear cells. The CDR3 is CSARDRGGIHEQFF. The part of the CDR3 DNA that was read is TGCAGTGCTAGAGATAGGGGAGGGATCCATGAG.